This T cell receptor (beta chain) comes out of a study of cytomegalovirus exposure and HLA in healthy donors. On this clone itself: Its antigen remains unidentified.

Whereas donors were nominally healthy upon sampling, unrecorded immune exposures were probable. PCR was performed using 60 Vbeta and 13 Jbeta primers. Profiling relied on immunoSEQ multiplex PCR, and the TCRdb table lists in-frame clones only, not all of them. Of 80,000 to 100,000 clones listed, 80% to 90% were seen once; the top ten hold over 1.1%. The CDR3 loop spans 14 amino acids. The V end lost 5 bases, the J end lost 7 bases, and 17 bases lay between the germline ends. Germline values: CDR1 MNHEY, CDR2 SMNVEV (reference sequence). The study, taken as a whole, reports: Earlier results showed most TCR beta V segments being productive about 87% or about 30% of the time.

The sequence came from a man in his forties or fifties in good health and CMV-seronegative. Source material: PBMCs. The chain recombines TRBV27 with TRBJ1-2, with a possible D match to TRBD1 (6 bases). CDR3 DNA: TGTGCCAGCAGTGCCGCGGGGGGGCGCGGTGGCTACACCTTC. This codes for CASSAAGGRGGYTF.